The 15 T cell receptor beta chains below were found in one sample sequenced in a study of cytomegalovirus exposure and HLA in healthy donors. PCR amplification relied on 60 Vbeta primers (plus 13 Jbeta primers). Profiled with immunoSEQ multiplex PCR; TCRdb holds only in-frame clones, not every one. The sample includes roughly 220,000 clones, roughly 80% of them seen just once. Material for sequencing was PBMCs. The receptors were gathered from a man aged 25 to 40 in good health and CMV-seronegative.

This clone has just one count. V gene TRBV6-1 combines with J gene TRBJ1-5; D is possibly TRBD1 (5 bases). V gave up 3 bases and J gave up 6 bases, with 15 bases separating them. The germline CDR1 and CDR2 sequences are MNHNS and SASEGT. The CDR3 has 15 residues. The CDR3 nucleotides read TGTGCCAGCAGTGATGCAGGGAGGATGGGTCAGCCCCAGCATTTT. As protein: CASSDAGRMGQPQHF.

The CDR3 sequence: CASSPDRAVSPLHF. CDR3 bases: TGTGCCAGCAGTCCGGACAGGGCGGTTTCACCCCTCCACTTT. The chain recombines TRBV6-1 with TRBJ1-6; 8 bases agree with TRBD1. V lost 5 bases and J lost 9; bases outside the gene matches: 6. Germline-derived CDR1 and CDR2 are MNHNS and SASEGT. The CDR3 has 14 amino acids.

The chain carries TRBV5-1 and TRBJ2-6, with a possible D match to TRBD2 (6 bases). This CDR3 contains 18 residues. Germline values: CDR1 SGHRS, CDR2 YFSETQ. V lost 1 base and J 0 bases, leaving 14 bases between the germline ends. The CDR3 bases are TGCGCCAGCAGCTTGCGGCCCAGGGACTCCTCTGGGGCCAACGTCCTGACTTTC. Its translation: CASSLRPRDSSGANVLTF.

This clone was seen a single time. The V gene is TRBV5-1, the J gene TRBJ2-1; TRBD2 matches at 8 bases. The CDR3 runs to 16 residues. Germline assignment: CDR1 SGHRS and CDR2 YFSETQ. Trimming at V came to 3 bases and at J to 1 base, leaving 6 bases not matched to a gene. CDR3 protein: CASSSGGGASYNEQFF. Written as DNA, the CDR3 is TGCGCCAGCAGCTCGGGAGGGGGGGCATCCTACAATGAGCAGTTCTTC.

This rearrangement joins TRBV4-2 to TRBJ1-5; the match to TRBD1 covers 7 bases. J lost 5 bases, V lost 4 bases, and 8 bases had no gene match. Looked up from germline, CDR1 is LGHNA and CDR2 is YNFKEQ. This CDR3 has 15 residues. The CDR3 sequence is CASSRSGQADQPQHF. The CDR3 DNA follows: TGTGCCAGCAGCCGGTCCGGACAGGCGGATCAGCCCCAGCATTTT.

The chain uses TRBV11-2 and TRBJ1-1; TRBD1 aligns across 8 bases. This CDR3 region has 11 residues. J lost 11 bases, V lost 5 bases, and 4 bases had no gene match. Germline CDR1 SGHAT, CDR2 FQNNGV. The CDR3 DNA sequence: TGTGCCAGCAGCCCCGGGACAGGCGCTTTCTTT. It is translated as CASSPGTGAFF.

The rearrangement uses TRBV7-2 and TRBJ2-7; D remains ambiguous. Germline V CDR1 and CDR2: SGHTA, FQGNSA. Trimming removed 4 bases at V and 0 bases at J, with 10 bases between. The CDR3 sequence is 14 residues long. In nucleotides, the CDR3 is TGTGCCAGCAGCTCCTTCCCCCCCTCCTACGAGCAGTACTTC. The encoded protein is CASSSFPPSYEQYF.

This clone was found a few times. The CDR3 DNA follows: TGTGCCAGCAGCCAGAGACAGGGAGTCAGAGCTAATGAAAAACTGTTTTTT. It codes for CASSQRQGVRANEKLFF. The chain combines TRBV14 with TRBJ1-4; 7 bases agree with TRBD1. The germline V gene encodes CDR1 SGHDN and CDR2 FVKESK. There are 17 residues in the CDR3. Trimming cost V 3 bases and J 3 bases; bases outside gene matches: 10.

The chain is built from TRBV4-1 and TRBJ2-7, with D possibly matching TRBD1 (6 bases). Germline V gene data show CDR1 as MGHRA and CDR2 as YSYEKL. Trimming removed 2 bases from V and 2 bases from J, with 16 bases in between. The CDR3 consists of 16 residues. As DNA, the CDR3 is TGCGCCAGCAGCCAACGGTTAACAGGGATGCCCTACGAGCAGTACTTC. Translated, it gives CASSQRLTGMPYEQYF.

The CDR3 nucleotides are TGCGCCAGCAGCCTCCTGGGAAGCGGGAATGGCTACACCTTC. Its protein is CASSLLGSGNGYTF. This rearrangement joins TRBV4-1 to TRBJ1-2; D gene uncertain. This CDR3 is 14 amino acids long. Trimming pared 4 bases from V and 6 bases from J, leaving 15 bases between. The germline V gene has CDR1 MGHRA and CDR2 YSYEKL.

The V call is TRBV4-3, the J call TRBJ2-1, with TRBD2 matching 9 bases. CDR3 size: 14 residues. Germline-derived CDR1 and CDR2 are LGHNA and YSLEER. The V gene end was trimmed by 0 bases and the J gene end by 10 bases; junction bases not matched to a gene: 4. CDR3 bases: TGCGCCAGCAGCCAAGATACCCTAGCGGGAGAGCAGTTCTTC. It is translated as CASSQDTLAGEQFF.

This chain uses TRBV15 with TRBJ2-5; tentatively, D is TRBD2 (7 bases). CDR3 length equals 17 residues. The germline V and J ends were trimmed by 2 bases and 5 bases, with 21 bases remaining between them. Germline loops: CDR1 LNHNV, CDR2 YYDKDF (reference sequence). CDR3 residues: CATSRPLAGGRMETQYF. The CDR3 DNA sequence: TGTGCCACCAGCAGACCGCTGGCCGGGGGGCGGATGGAGACCCAGTACTTC.

V and J are TRBV9 and TRBJ1-4; TRBD1 aligns across 7 bases. With 3 bases clipped from V and 8 bases from J, the junction kept 4 bases outside the gene matches. CDR1 SGDLS and CDR2 YYNGEE come from the germline V gene. The CDR3 spans 13 residues. The CDR3 reads CASSARTGEKLFF. CDR3 coding DNA: TGTGCCAGCAGCGCCAGGACAGGCGAAAAACTGTTTTTT.

The chain employs TRBV10-2 and TRBJ1-6; perhaps TRBD1 as D (5 bases). V was shortened by 4 bases and J by 7 bases, with 17 bases between the two germline ends. CDR3 length equals 16 residues. Germline CDR1 reads WSHSY; CDR2 reads SAAADI. The CDR3 DNA follows: TGCGCCAGCAGTGCTTTTAGGACATCAGGGAATTCACCCCTCCACTTT. It yields the protein CASSAFRTSGNSPLHF.

This clone was seen just once. The chain couples TRBV5-1 to TRBJ2-2, with 9 bases aligning to TRBD1. The CDR3 totals 15 residues. The V and J ends lost 2 bases and 6 bases, in that order; junction bases with no gene match: 5. Germline CDR1 is SGHRS and CDR2 is YFSETQ. In DNA form, the CDR3 reads TGCGCCAGCAGCTTCCGGGACAGGGAAGCCGGGGAGCTGTTTTTT. This encodes CASSFRDREAGELFF.